A selection of T cell receptor beta chains follows, all from one sample in a study of CD8 T cells in ankylosing spondylitis. TCRdb reprocessed the 5' RACE reads with MiXCR, giving one entry per CDR3 protein. This table has about 240,000 distinct CDR3 sequences, approximately 12% appearing once. What was sequenced was blood, either unsorted or a sorted T cell fraction (not recorded which). These receptors were taken from a male donor with ankylosing spondylitis or in good health (not recorded which). The CDR3 runs from the conserved cysteine through the conserved F or W. D genes are given only for firm matches. The size field is filled for only some rows; it gives once, few, many or a size class.

TRBV5-1	TRBD2	-	TRBJ2-2	18	CASSSSGGPNANTGELFF	TGCGCCAGCAGCTCGAGCGGGGGGCCGAACGCGAACACCGGGGAGCTGTTTTTT
TRBV7-9	-	-	TRBJ2-5	14	CASSLVGKQETQYF	TGTGCCAGCAGCTTAGTGGGCAAACAAGAGACCCAGTACTTC
TRBV7-9	-	few	TRBJ2-7	15	CASSFYGASTYEQYF	TGTGCCAGCAGCTTCTACGGAGCCTCGACCTACGAGCAGTACTTC
TRBV5-1	-	-	TRBJ1-1	18	CVSSLVGGAGYVNPEAFF	TGCGTCAGCAGCTTGGTGGGGGGCGCTGGTTACGTAAATCCTGAAGCTTTCTTT
TRBV12-3/TRBV12-4	TRBD2	many	TRBJ2-2	16	CASLGDASGDTGELFF	TGTGCCAGCCTCGGTGACGCTAGCGGGGACACCGGGGAGCTGTTTTTT
TRBV20-1	-	many	TRBJ1-6	15	CSASEVNSYNSPLHF	TGCAGTGCTAGCGAGGTTAACTCCTATAATTCACCCCTCCACTTT
TRBV2	TRBD1	few	TRBJ2-7	14	CASSRDRGMGEQYF	TGTGCCAGCAGTAGGGACAGGGGCATGGGCGAGCAGTACTTC
TRBV7-2	-	few	TRBJ1-6	15	CASSLGATLGSPLHF	TGTGCCAGCAGCTTAGGAGCCACCCTCGGTTCACCCCTCCACTTT
TRBV6-1	-	many	TRBJ2-2	14	CASSPEAGHGELFF	TGTGCCAGCAGTCCGGAGGCAGGGCACGGGGAGCTGTTTTTT
TRBV5-1	-	many	TRBJ2-3	17	CASSPAQPRGVADTQYF	TGCGCCAGCAGCCCCGCCCAACCTCGGGGCGTCGCAGATACGCAGTATTTT
TRBV20-1	TRBD1	many	TRBJ1-6	15	CSARGQGTVNSPLHF	TGCAGTGCTAGAGGACAGGGAACAGTAAATTCACCCCTCCACTTT
TRBV20-1	-	-	TRBJ1-1	12	CSARRLNTEAFF	TGCAGTGCTAGGAGACTGAACACTGAAGCTTTCTTT
TRBV7-7	-	-	TRBJ2-7	12	CAVGASDYEQYF	TGTGCCGTCGGAGCTAGCGACTACGAGCAGTACTTC
TRBV3-1	-	-	TRBJ2-1	14	CASSQDGLNNEQFF	TGTGCCAGCAGCCAAGATGGTTTAAACAATGAGCAGTTCTTC
TRBV29-1	-	-	TRBJ2-1	12	CSVEALYNEQFF	TGCAGCGTTGAAGCGCTCTACAATGAGCAGTTCTTC
TRBV5-1	-	once	TRBJ1-4	15	CTSSPHGGGDEKLFF	TGCACCAGCAGCCCCCATGGGGGGGGAGATGAAAAACTGTTTTTT
TRBV6-1	TRBD1	few	TRBJ1-2	18	CASSGHLGQGIEGYGYTF	TGTGCCAGCAGTGGTCATCTGGGACAGGGAATAGAGGGCTATGGCTACACCTTC
TRBV7-9	TRBD1	-	TRBJ2-5	15	CASSLGTGPQETQYF	TGTGCCAGCAGCTTAGGGACAGGGCCCCAAGAGACCCAGTACTTC
TRBV6-6	-	many	TRBJ1-5	12	CAPEQSNQPQHF	TGTGCCCCCGAGCAGAGCAATCAGCCCCAGCATTTT
TRBV4-1	-	many	TRBJ1-4	15	CASSQIHAYNEKLFF	TGCGCCAGCAGCCAAATACACGCTTATAATGAAAAACTGTTTTTT
TRBV6-4	TRBD1	few	TRBJ2-3	12	CASKGASDTQYF	TGTGCCAGCAAGGGGGCCTCAGATACGCAGTATTTT
TRBV10-2	-	-	TRBJ2-1	14	CASSEEPSLDEQFF	TGCGCCAGCAGTGAGGAACCTAGCCTCGATGAGCAGTTCTTC
TRBV5-5	TRBD2	many	TRBJ2-2	14	CASRVAGDPGELFF	TGTGCCAGCCGCGTAGCGGGAGACCCCGGGGAGCTGTTTTTT
TRBV20-1	-	many	TRBJ2-5	14	CSARDRGWGETQYF	TGCAGTGCTAGGGATAGGGGTTGGGGAGAGACCCAGTACTTC
TRBV20-1	-	many	TRBJ1-1	15	CSARDLPGLVTEAFF	TGCAGTGCTAGAGATCTCCCCGGGCTGGTCACTGAAGCTTTCTTT
TRBV12-3/TRBV12-4	-	-	TRBJ1-1	13	CASSFHGNIEAFF	TGTGCCAGCAGTTTTCACGGGAACATTGAAGCTTTCTTT
TRBV9	TRBD2	few	TRBJ2-7	16	CASSVEYGTSNGEQYF	TGTGCCAGCAGCGTAGAATATGGGACTAGTAATGGCGAGCAGTACTTC
TRBV20-1	TRBD1	many	TRBJ2-7	15	CSARVGQPFSYEQYF	TGCAGTGCTAGAGTGGGACAGCCTTTCTCCTACGAGCAGTACTTC
TRBV5-1	-	few	TRBJ2-3	16	CASSLAGTDSTDTQYF	TGCGCCAGCAGCCTGGCGGGGACTGATAGCACAGATACGCAGTATTTT
TRBV25-1	-	-	TRBJ1-5	16	CASSEMEGEGNQPQHF	TGTGCCAGCAGTGAAATGGAGGGGGAGGGCAATCAGCCCCAGCATTTT
TRBV5-1	-	-	TRBJ2-1	17	CASSPQAVGGSYNEQFF	TGCGCCAGCAGCCCCCAGGCGGTGGGTGGGTCCTACAATGAGCAGTTCTTC
TRBV12-3/TRBV12-4	-	many	TRBJ1-2	11	CASSLGGGYTF	TGTGCCAGCAGCTTAGGCGGTGGCTACACCTTC
TRBV5-1	-	many	TRBJ2-1	15	CASSPLADPYNEQFF	TGCGCCAGCAGCCCGCTAGCAGACCCTTACAATGAGCAGTTCTTC
TRBV10-3	TRBD1	few	TRBJ2-5	14	CAISEDRVSGTQYF	TGTGCCATCAGCGAGGACAGGGTGTCCGGGACCCAGTACTTC
TRBV20-1	TRBD2	-	TRBJ2-3	14	CSAGGLAITDTQYF	TGCAGTGCCGGGGGACTAGCGATCACAGATACGCAGTATTTT